This is a list of T cell receptor beta chains from one sample in a study of response to subunit inactivated influenza vaccine. TCRdb re-called the RT-PCR reads with MiXCR, one entry per CDR3 protein. The sample includes hundreds of thousands of distinct CDR3 sequences, roughly 20% seen only once; the top ten take about a tenth. This sample comprised PBMCs from blood, obtained 4 to 6 days after vaccination. The source is a man over 45 who received an inactivated influenza vaccine. CDR3s include the opening cysteine and the closing phenylalanine or tryptophan. Each record gives: V gene, J gene, D gene, clone size, CDR3 protein, CDR3 DNA. D genes are given only for firm matches. Clone sizes are given selectively: once, few, many, or a class where the clone is expanded.

v_call: TRBV6-5; j_call: TRBJ2-2; d_call: NA; clone_size: few; cdr3_aa: CASSYGSFTGELFF; cdr3_nt: TGTGCCAGCAGTTACGGGTCGTTCACCGGGGAGCTGTTTTTT
v_call: TRBV5-4; j_call: TRBJ1-1; d_call: NA; clone_size: NA; cdr3_aa: CASSLRGSGEAFF; cdr3_nt: TGTGCCAGCAGCTTGCGGGGGAGTGGTGAAGCTTTCTTT
v_call: TRBV15; j_call: TRBJ2-7; d_call: TRBD2; clone_size: few; cdr3_aa: CATSRATSGVSYEQYF; cdr3_nt: TGTGCCACCAGCAGGGCTACTAGCGGTGTCTCCTACGAGCAGTACTTC
v_call: TRBV6-5; j_call: TRBJ2-3; d_call: NA; clone_size: NA; cdr3_aa: CASSYVTASGTDTQYF; cdr3_nt: TGTGCCAGCAGTTACGTGACAGCATCTGGCACAGATACGCAGTATTTT
v_call: TRBV7-9; j_call: TRBJ2-1; d_call: TRBD2; clone_size: many; cdr3_aa: CASSLGISGFSYNEQFF; cdr3_nt: TGTGCCAGCAGCTTAGGGATTAGCGGGTTCTCCTACAATGAGCAGTTCTTC
v_call: TRBV7-9; j_call: TRBJ2-7; d_call: NA; clone_size: few; cdr3_aa: CASSPVMGDSAYEQYF; cdr3_nt: TGTGCCAGCAGCCCTGTGATGGGGGACTCGGCCTACGAGCAGTACTTC
v_call: TRBV11-2; j_call: TRBJ2-3; d_call: NA; clone_size: NA; cdr3_aa: CASSLSRARPDTQYF; cdr3_nt: TGTGCCAGCAGCTTAAGTAGGGCCCGACCAGATACGCAGTATTTT
v_call: TRBV5-5; j_call: TRBJ2-1; d_call: NA; clone_size: few; cdr3_aa: CASSRGYSRASNHEQFF; cdr3_nt: TGTGCCAGCAGCCGTGGGTATTCCAGGGCCTCCAACCATGAGCAGTTCTTC
v_call: TRBV24-1; j_call: TRBJ2-1; d_call: NA; clone_size: few; cdr3_aa: CATSDRPGRQFF; cdr3_nt: TGTGCCACCAGTGATCGTCCGGGACGGCAGTTCTTC
v_call: TRBV28; j_call: TRBJ1-2; d_call: TRBD1; clone_size: few; cdr3_aa: CASSEAAPYRGGGGYTF; cdr3_nt: TGTGCCAGCAGTGAGGCCGCCCCCTACAGGGGCGGGGGGGGCTACACCTTC
v_call: TRBV20-1; j_call: TRBJ2-7; d_call: NA; clone_size: few; cdr3_aa: CSASRTGAPYEQYF; cdr3_nt: TGCAGTGCTAGTCGCACCGGGGCCCCCTACGAGCAGTACTTC
v_call: TRBV10-3; j_call: TRBJ2-3; d_call: TRBD1; clone_size: many; cdr3_aa: CATGTVSTDTQYF; cdr3_nt: TGTGCCACCGGGACAGTAAGCACAGATACGCAGTATTTT
v_call: TRBV12-3/TRBV12-4; j_call: TRBJ2-7; d_call: TRBD1; clone_size: NA; cdr3_aa: CASSPQGAHYEQYF; cdr3_nt: TGTGCCAGCAGCCCACAGGGGGCGCATTACGAGCAGTACTTC
v_call: TRBV20-1; j_call: TRBJ2-1; d_call: TRBD2; clone_size: NA; cdr3_aa: CSARSGAGKNEQFF; cdr3_nt: TGCAGTGCGCGCTCGGGAGCGGGGAAGAATGAGCAGTTCTTC
v_call: TRBV21-1; j_call: TRBJ2-5; d_call: NA; clone_size: few; cdr3_aa: CASSNSKDLWGRPLQYQETQYF; cdr3_nt: TGTGCCAGCAGCAACTCCAAAGACTTGTGGGGACGACCCCTACAGTACCAAGAGACCCAGTACTTC
v_call: TRBV6-1; j_call: TRBJ1-1; d_call: NA; clone_size: NA; cdr3_aa: CASSNVNTEAFF; cdr3_nt: TGTGCCAGCAGTAATGTGAACACTGAAGCTTTCTTT
v_call: TRBV6-4; j_call: TRBJ2-5; d_call: NA; clone_size: few; cdr3_aa: CASSDSYASAQETQYF; cdr3_nt: TGTGCCAGCAGTGACTCGTATGCTAGCGCTCAAGAGACCCAGTACTTC
v_call: TRBV20-1; j_call: TRBJ2-5; d_call: NA; clone_size: NA; cdr3_aa: CSARRAQGSQETQYF; cdr3_nt: TGCAGTGCAAGAAGGGCACAGGGTTCCCAAGAGACCCAGTACTTC
v_call: TRBV28; j_call: TRBJ2-7; d_call: NA; clone_size: NA; cdr3_aa: CASRGLTHSYEQYF; cdr3_nt: TGTGCCAGCAGGGGGCTTACCCACTCCTACGAGCAGTACTTC
v_call: TRBV12-3/TRBV12-4; j_call: TRBJ2-7; d_call: TRBD1; clone_size: NA; cdr3_aa: CASSLGPGTGGYEQYF; cdr3_nt: TGTGCCAGCAGTTTAGGCCCCGGGACAGGGGGCTACGAGCAGTACTTC
v_call: TRBV12-3/TRBV12-4; j_call: TRBJ1-3; d_call: NA; clone_size: few; cdr3_aa: CASSFHSSGNTIYF; cdr3_nt: TGTGCCAGCAGTTTTCATTCCTCTGGAAACACCATATATTTT
v_call: TRBV20-1; j_call: TRBJ2-3; d_call: NA; clone_size: many; cdr3_aa: CSARSFQTDTQYF; cdr3_nt: TGCAGTGCTAGATCTTTCCAGACGGATACGCAGTATTTT
v_call: TRBV5-6; j_call: TRBJ1-2; d_call: NA; clone_size: many; cdr3_aa: CASSLPDNYGYTF; cdr3_nt: TGTGCCAGCAGCTTGCCCGACAACTATGGCTACACCTTC
v_call: TRBV10-3; j_call: TRBJ1-5; d_call: TRBD1; clone_size: few; cdr3_aa: CAIGGTGKDQPQHF; cdr3_nt: TGTGCCATAGGAGGGACAGGCAAGGATCAGCCCCAGCATTTT
v_call: TRBV6-5; j_call: TRBJ1-2; d_call: TRBD1; clone_size: few; cdr3_aa: CASSSGVDRASSGYTF; cdr3_nt: TGTGCCAGCAGTTCGGGAGTAGACAGGGCATCGTCTGGCTACACCTTC
v_call: TRBV28; j_call: TRBJ2-1; d_call: TRBD2; clone_size: few; cdr3_aa: CASRRLAGGGYNEQFF; cdr3_nt: TGTGCCAGCAGGAGACTAGCGGGAGGCGGTTACAATGAGCAGTTCTTC
v_call: TRBV12-3/TRBV12-4; j_call: TRBJ2-1; d_call: TRBD2; clone_size: NA; cdr3_aa: CASKQLASSYNEQFF; cdr3_nt: TGTGCCAGCAAACAACTAGCGAGCTCCTACAATGAGCAGTTCTTC